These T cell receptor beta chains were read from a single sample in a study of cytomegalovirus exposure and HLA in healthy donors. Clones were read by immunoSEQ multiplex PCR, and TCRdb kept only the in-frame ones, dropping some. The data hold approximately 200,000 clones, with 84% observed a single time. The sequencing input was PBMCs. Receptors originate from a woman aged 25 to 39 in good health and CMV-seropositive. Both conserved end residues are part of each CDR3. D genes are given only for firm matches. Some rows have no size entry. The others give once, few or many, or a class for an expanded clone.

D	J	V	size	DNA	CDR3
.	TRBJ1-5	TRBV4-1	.	TGCGCCAGCAGCCCCCAAGCGGGTCGGCTCAATCAGCCCCAGCATTTT	CASSPQAGRLNQPQHF
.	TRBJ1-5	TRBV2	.	TGTGCCAGCAGTATCTATGATCAGCCCCAGCATTTT	CASSIYDQPQHF
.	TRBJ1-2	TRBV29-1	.	TGCAGCGTACAGGGAGGGCAGGGAACCTATGGCTACACCTTC	CSVQGGQGTYGYTF
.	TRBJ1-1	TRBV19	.	TGTGCCAGTAGTATGCGGGACGTTGAAGCTTTCTTT	CASSMRDVEAFF
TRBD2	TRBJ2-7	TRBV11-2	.	TGTGCCAGCACTAAACTAGCGGAATACTACGAGCAGTACTTC	CASTKLAEYYEQYF
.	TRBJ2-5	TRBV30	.	TGTGCCTCAACACGGGGTGGGGAGACCCAGTACTTC	CASTRGGETQYF
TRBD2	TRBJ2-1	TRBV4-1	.	TGCGCCAGCAGCCAAGCCACGGCTAGCGGGAGGTACAATGAGCAGTTCTTC	CASSQATASGRYNEQFF
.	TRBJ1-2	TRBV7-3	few	TGTGCCAGCAGCTCATCGGGGGACTATGGCTACACCTTC	CASSSSGDYGYTF
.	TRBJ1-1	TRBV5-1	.	TGCGCCAGCAGCTCGGGGGGGTACACTGAAGCTTTCTTT	CASSSGGYTEAFF
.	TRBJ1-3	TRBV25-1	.	TGTGCCAGCAGTGCCAGGGCTGGAAACACCATATATTTT	CASSARAGNTIYF
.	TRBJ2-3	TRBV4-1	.	TGCGCCAGCAGCCAAGAAATGGTATCCGGGGATACGCAGTATTTT	CASSQEMVSGDTQYF
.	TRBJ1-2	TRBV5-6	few	TGTGCCAGCAGCCCGGGTCTCTTTGGCTACACCTTC	CASSPGLFGYTF
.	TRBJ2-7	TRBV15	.	TGTGCCACCAGCAGGGACCGGGACTACGAGCAGTACTTC	CATSRDRDYEQYF
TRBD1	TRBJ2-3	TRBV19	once	TGTGCCAGTAGTAAGAGGCCGGGACAGGGGACAGATACGCAGTATTTT	CASSKRPGQGTDTQYF
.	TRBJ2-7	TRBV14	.	TGTGCCAGCAGAGGCGGGTCCTACGAGCAGTACTTC	CASRGGSYEQYF
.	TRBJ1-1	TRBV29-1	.	TGCAGCGTTGAAACCCAAGGGGTTTCCACTGAAGCTTTCTTT	CSVETQGVSTEAFF
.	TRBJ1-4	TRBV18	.	TGTGCCAGCTCACCGACACAGGTGAATGAAAAACTGTTTTTT	CASSPTQVNEKLFF
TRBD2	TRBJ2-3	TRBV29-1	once	TGCAGCGTTGACCCCTTCCTGCAAGCGGGAGTCACAGATACGCAGTATTTT	CSVDPFLQAGVTDTQYF
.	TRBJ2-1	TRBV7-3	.	TGTGCCAGCAGCTTAAACTTCGGGAGTTACAATGAGCAGTTCTTC	CASSLNFGSYNEQFF
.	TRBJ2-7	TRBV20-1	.	TGCAGTGCTAGAGCTCGGGGGGAGCAGTACTTC	CSARARGEQYF
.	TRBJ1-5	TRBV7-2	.	TGTGCCAGCAGCTTAAGGAGCCAGGGAAATCAGCCCCAGCATTTT	CASSLRSQGNQPQHF
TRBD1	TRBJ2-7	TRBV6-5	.	TGTGCCAGCAGCCCCGGACAGGGGATCTACGAGCAGTACTTC	CASSPGQGIYEQYF
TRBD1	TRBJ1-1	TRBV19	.	TGTGCCAGTAACCGGGACAGGGGGCGCGAAGCTTTCTTT	CASNRDRGREAFF
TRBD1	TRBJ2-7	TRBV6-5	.	TGTGCCAGCAAACCGGGACAGGGACACGAGCAGTACTTC	CASKPGQGHEQYF
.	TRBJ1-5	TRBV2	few	TGTGCCAGCAGTGAAGCGGATCGGGGTCAGCCCCAGCATTTT	CASSEADRGQPQHF
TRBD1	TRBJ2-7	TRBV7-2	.	TGTGCCAGCAGCTTACGGGACAGGGTCTTCTACGAGCAGTACTTC	CASSLRDRVFYEQYF
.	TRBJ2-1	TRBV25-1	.	TGTGCCACCAGACTATCGGCGACTCCAAATGAGCAGTTCTTC	CATRLSATPNEQFF
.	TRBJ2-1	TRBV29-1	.	TGCAGCGCGGGGACAAGGAGTAATGAGCAGTTCTTC	CSAGTRSNEQFF
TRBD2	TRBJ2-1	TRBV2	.	TGTGCCAGCAGCGTTACTAGCGCCCCGCGGGAGCAGTTCTTC	CASSVTSAPREQFF
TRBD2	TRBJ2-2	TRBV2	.	TGTGCCAGCAGTGAATGGGTAGCGGGAGTCGGGGAGCTGTTTTTT	CASSEWVAGVGELFF
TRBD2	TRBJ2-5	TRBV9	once	TGTGCCAGCAGCGTAGTAGCGGGAGGTGTCCAAGAGACCCAGTACTTC	CASSVVAGGVQETQYF
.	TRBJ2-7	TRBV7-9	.	TGTGCCAGCAGCTCGCGGGATTACGAGCAGTACTTC	CASSSRDYEQYF
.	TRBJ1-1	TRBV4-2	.	TGTGCCAGCAGCCAAGATCCCGGAGGTGATATTAACACTGAAGCTTTCTTT	CASSQDPGGDINTEAFF
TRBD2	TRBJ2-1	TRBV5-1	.	TGCGCCAGCAAAGAGGCTAGCGGGAGCCACAATGAGCAGTTCTTC	CASKEASGSHNEQFF
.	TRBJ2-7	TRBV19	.	TGTGCCAGTAGTATAGATTCTGCGGCCGCCTACGAGCAGTACTTC	CASSIDSAAAYEQYF
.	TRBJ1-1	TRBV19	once	TGTGCCAGTAGTGCTATGACTGAAGCTTTCTTT	CASSAMTEAFF
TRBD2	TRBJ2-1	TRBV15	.	TGTGCCACCAGCAGAGACCTAGCGGGAGAAATTAATGAGCAGTTCTTC	CATSRDLAGEINEQFF
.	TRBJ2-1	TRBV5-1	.	TGCGCCAGCAGCTTGGGGCCAGGAATCTACAATGAGCAGTTCTTC	CASSLGPGIYNEQFF
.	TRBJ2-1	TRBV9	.	TGTGCCAGCAGCGTAGCTTCACAGGGCCCTGGACGGCACAATGAGCAGTTCTTC	CASSVASQGPGRHNEQFF
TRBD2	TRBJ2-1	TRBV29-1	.	TGCAGCACCCGGACTAGCGGGAGGGTACGTTCCTACAATGAGCAGTTCTTC	CSTRTSGRVRSYNEQFF
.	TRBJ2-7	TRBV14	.	TGTGCCAGCAGCCAAGTCGGCTACGAGCAGTACTTC	CASSQVGYEQYF
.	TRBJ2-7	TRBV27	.	TGTGCCAGCAGTTTCATTAGCGAAACCGGGAGCTACGAGCAGTACTTC	CASSFISETGSYEQYF
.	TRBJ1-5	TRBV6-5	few	TGTGCCAGCAGAAACAGGGTTCCGGGGCAGCCCCAGCATTTT	CASRNRVPGQPQHF
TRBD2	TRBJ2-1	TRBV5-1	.	TGCGCCAGCAGCCGGGGACTAGCGGGCTTGAGCTCCTACAATGAGCAGTTCTTC	CASSRGLAGLSSYNEQFF
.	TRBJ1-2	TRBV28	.	TGTGCCAGCATTTTTTCTTCGAGAGGTGGCGGCTATGGCTACACCTTC	CASIFSSRGGGYGYTF
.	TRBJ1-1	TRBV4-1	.	TGCGCCAGCAGCCAAGAGGTGGCAGGCACTGAAGCTTTCTTT	CASSQEVAGTEAFF
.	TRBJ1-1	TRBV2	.	TGTGCCAGCAGGAGTTTAGACTACCGGAACACTGAAGCTTTCTTT	CASRSLDYRNTEAFF
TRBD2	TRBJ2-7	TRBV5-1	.	TGCGCCAGCAGCCCGAGGGCTAGCGGGAACTCCCTCGACGAGCAGTACTTC	CASSPRASGNSLDEQYF
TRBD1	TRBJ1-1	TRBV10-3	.	TGTGCCATCAGGGGACAGGGTGGCACTGAAGCTTTCTTT	CAIRGQGGTEAFF
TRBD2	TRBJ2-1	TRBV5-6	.	TGTGCCAGCAGCGCGCTAGCGGCCAGCTCCTACAATGAGCAGTTCTTC	CASSALAASSYNEQFF
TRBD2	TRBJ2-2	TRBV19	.	TGTGCCAGTAGGGTCGGGGTAGCGGGCACCGGGGAGCTGTTTTTT	CASRVGVAGTGELFF
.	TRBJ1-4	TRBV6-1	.	TGTGCCAGCACTGGCACACCCTGGAATGAAAAACTGTTTTTT	CASTGTPWNEKLFF
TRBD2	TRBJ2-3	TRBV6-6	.	TGTGCCAGCAGTTACACTAGCGGGAGGTCAGATACGCAGTATTTT	CASSYTSGRSDTQYF
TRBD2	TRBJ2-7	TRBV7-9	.	TGTGCCAGCAGCCCACCCCCTAGCGGGGGGTTCTACGAGCAGTACTTC	CASSPPPSGGFYEQYF
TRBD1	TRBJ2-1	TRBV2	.	TGTGCCAACCCTAAAAGGGACAGGGGGTTTGGGGAGCAGTTCTTC	CANPKRDRGFGEQFF
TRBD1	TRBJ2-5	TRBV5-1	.	TGCGCCAGCAGCTTGGATGGCAGGGGGCAAGAGACCCAGTACTTC	CASSLDGRGQETQYF
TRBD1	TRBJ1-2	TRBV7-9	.	TGTGCCAGCAGCCCGCGTAGGGGGCATGGCAACACCTTC	CASSPRRGHGNTF